This TCR beta chain was profiled in a study of blood T cell repertoires in COVID-19. Across the whole study: Samples came from the United States, Italy and Spain, spanning acute and convalescent COVID-19.

TCRdb keeps only in-frame clones here, not all; method: immunoSEQ multiplex PCR. The sample has approximately 6,000 clones; almost 90% are singletons. The receptor was isolated from a man between 60 and 75 years old with acute or convalescent COVID-19. Source material: peripheral blood.

CDR3: CASSKSGGASYEQYV. For the CDR3, the DNA is TGTGCCAGCAGCAAGAGCGGGGGGGCAAGCTACGAGCAGTACGTC. The rearrangement joins TRBV5-4 to TRBJ2-7, with 10 nucleotides matching TRBD2. The ends lost 4 bases at V and 3 bases at J; junction bases unmatched: 7. Per the germline V gene, CDR1 is SGHNT and CDR2 is YYREEE (reference sequence). The CDR3 length is 15 residues.